Listed below are T cell receptor beta chains from one sample, sequenced in a study of blood T cells in healthy people across ages. TCRdb re-derived calls from the 5' RACE reads in MiXCR, one entry per CDR3 protein. Here the sample spans just over 1 million distinct CDR3 sequences, under 55% being singletons. The sequencing sample was made of blood. The receptors derive from a woman aged 60-70 years in good health. CDR3s include the opening cysteine and the closing phenylalanine or tryptophan. Each record gives: clone size, J gene, V gene, D gene, CDR3 protein, CDR3 DNA. A D gene is named only where the DNA matches it firmly. A clone size is listed for some rows: how often the clone was seen (once, few, many), or a class if it is expanded.

few	TRBJ2-7	TRBV20-1	TRBD1	CSARPRSLGTGHYEQYF	TGCAGTGCTAGACCTAGGTCCCTCGGGACAGGGCACTACGAGCAGTACTTC
NA	TRBJ2-3	TRBV7-6	TRBD2	CASSLAREGPYTQYF	TGTGCCAGCAGCTTGGCGCGGGAGGGCCCCTACACGCAGTATTTT
NA	TRBJ2-5	TRBV6-5	NA	CASSYSPSRGNEQYF	TGTGCCAGCAGTTACAGTCCCTCCCGAGGGAATGAGCAGTACTTC
NA	TRBJ2-1	TRBV6-5	NA	CASSYQRRGPVTGQFF	TGTGCCAGCAGTTACCAGCGGCGCGGCCCAGTAACAGGGCAGTTCTTC
few	TRBJ2-7	TRBV12-3/TRBV12-4	TRBD1	CASWTGGSGQYF	TGTGCCAGTTGGACAGGGGGTAGTGGGCAGTACTTC
NA	TRBJ2-5	TRBV11-2	NA	CASSLAWTVQETQYF	TGTGCCAGCAGCTTAGCTTGGACAGTCCAAGAGACCCAGTACTTC
once	TRBJ2-1	TRBV28	NA	CASSLLGGVQFF	TGTGCCAGCAGTTTATTAGGAGGAGTACAGTTCTTC
NA	TRBJ2-1	TRBV9	NA	CASSVVGGRASYNEQFF	TGTGCCAGCAGCGTAGTGGGTGGCAGGGCCTCCTACAATGAGCAGTTCTTC
NA	TRBJ2-3	TRBV7-9	NA	CASSLAGPRGDTQYF	TGTGCCAGCAGCTTAGCGGGTCCCCGCGGAGATACGCAGTATTTT
many	TRBJ2-7	TRBV29-1	NA	CSAYGSSYEQYF	TGCAGCGCTTACGGGAGCTCCTACGAGCAGTACTTC
many	TRBJ2-6	TRBV10-3	NA	CAISDSSGANVLTF	TGTGCCATCTCGGACAGCTCTGGGGCCAACGTCCTGACTTTC
NA	TRBJ2-1	TRBV20-1	NA	CSASNLLSSYNEQFF	TGCAGTGCTAGCAACTTATTGAGCTCCTACAATGAGCAGTTCTTC
few	TRBJ1-6	TRBV25-1	NA	CASRGANSPLHF	TGTGCCAGCAGGGGGGCTAATTCACCCCTCCACTTT
NA	TRBJ2-2	TRBV2	TRBD2	CASSATGTWEGTGELFF	TGTGCCAGCAGTGCTACCGGGACTTGGGAGGGCACCGGGGAGCTGTTTTTT
NA	TRBJ2-3	TRBV20-1	NA	CSARTTRGARTDTQYF	TGCAGTGCTAGGACGACAAGGGGGGCCCGCACAGATACGCAGTATTTT
few	TRBJ2-7	TRBV2	TRBD2	CASSGSGRHYEQYF	TGTGCCAGCAGCGGAAGCGGGAGGCACTACGAGCAGTACTTC
NA	TRBJ1-6	TRBV5-1	TRBD1	CASSLSGYQTGQNSPLHF	TGCGCCAGCAGCTTGTCCGGCTACCAGACAGGGCAGAATTCACCCCTCCACTTT
NA	TRBJ1-1	TRBV29-1	NA	CSVRKTVDTEAFF	TGCAGCGTTAGGAAGACCGTAGACACTGAAGCTTTCTTT
NA	TRBJ1-2	TRBV27	TRBD1	CASSPYGGTGRGYTF	TGTGCCAGCAGTCCCTATGGGGGGACAGGTCGGGGCTACACCTTC
NA	TRBJ2-7	TRBV29-1	NA	CSVEGGPDYEQYF	TGCAGCGTTGAGGGGGGGCCGGATTACGAGCAGTACTTC
NA	TRBJ2-7	TRBV2	NA	CASQQGIYPEQYF	TGTGCCAGCCAACAGGGCATTTACCCCGAGCAGTACTTC
NA	TRBJ2-1	TRBV5-4	TRBD2	CASSLGLAPESEQFF	TGTGCCAGCAGCTTGGGACTAGCGCCAGAGAGTGAGCAGTTCTTC
NA	TRBJ1-1	TRBV5-1	NA	CASSLGRQFTEAFF	TGCGCCAGCAGCTTGGGTAGGCAGTTCACTGAAGCTTTCTTT
NA	TRBJ2-6	TRBV5-1	NA	CASSQRQASSRAGANVLTF	TGCGCCAGCAGCCAACGACAGGCCTCCTCGAGGGCTGGGGCCAACGTCCTGACTTTC
NA	TRBJ2-1	TRBV3-1	NA	CASGVRGSYNEQFF	TGTGCCAGTGGGGTACGAGGCTCCTACAATGAGCAGTTCTTC
NA	TRBJ1-2	TRBV5-1	NA	CASSASGFDGYTF	TGCGCCAGCAGCGCGTCAGGGTTTGATGGCTACACCTTC
NA	TRBJ2-7	TRBV7-3	NA	CASSHVNARVLILGRNYEQYF	TGTGCCAGCAGCCACGTAAACGCGCGGGTTTTGATTCTGGGGAGAAACTACGAGCAGTACTTC
NA	TRBJ2-7	TRBV7-8	TRBD2	CASSDSGTVNYEQYF	TGTGCCAGCAGCGATAGCGGGACCGTTAATTACGAGCAGTACTTC
NA	TRBJ1-6	TRBV6-1	TRBD1	CASRDGTGASPLHF	TGTGCCAGCAGGGACGGGACAGGGGCCTCTCCCCTCCACTTT
many	TRBJ2-5	TRBV20-1	TRBD2	CSALDGGTSGGYQETQYF	TGCAGTGCCCTGGATGGGGGGACTAGCGGGGGGTACCAAGAGACCCAGTACTTC
many	TRBJ2-7	TRBV25-1	NA	CASSTGSKSYEQYF	TGTGCCAGCAGTACAGGGAGTAAGTCCTACGAGCAGTACTTC
few	TRBJ2-7	TRBV4-2	NA	CASSQDHRGSYEQYF	TGTGCCAGCAGCCAAGATCATAGGGGCTCCTACGAGCAGTACTTC
few	TRBJ2-1	TRBV20-1	TRBD2	CSARISGSHNEQFF	TGCAGTGCTAGAATTAGCGGGAGTCACAATGAGCAGTTCTTC
NA	TRBJ2-3	TRBV20-1	NA	CSASSVRGADTQYF	TGCAGTGCTAGTTCGGTCAGGGGGGCAGATACGCAGTATTTT
NA	TRBJ2-1	TRBV20-1	TRBD2	CSASGSSGSMNERFF	TGCAGTGCTAGCGGTAGTAGCGGGAGTATGAATGAGCGGTTCTTC
NA	TRBJ2-7	TRBV6-2/TRBV6-3	NA	CASSYDSLSYEQYF	TGTGCCAGCAGTTACGACAGCCTCTCCTACGAGCAGTACTTC
NA	TRBJ2-4	TRBV3-1	NA	CASRVGLGIQYF	TGTGCCAGCCGAGTGGGACTGGGCATTCAGTACTTC
few	TRBJ1-1	TRBV10-3	NA	CAISVGSEAFF	TGTGCCATCAGTGTCGGGTCTGAAGCTTTCTTT
NA	TRBJ2-5	TRBV29-1	NA	CSVEVAVRAQYF	TGCAGCGTTGAAGTCGCGGTGAGGGCCCAGTACTTC
few	TRBJ2-7	TRBV6-1	TRBD1	CASSELETGVYEQYF	TGTGCCAGCAGCGAGTTGGAGACAGGGGTCTACGAGCAGTACTTC
NA	TRBJ2-1	TRBV7-2	TRBD2	CASSLGTSGSSEQFF	TGTGCCAGCAGCTTAGGGACTAGCGGGAGTAGTGAGCAGTTCTTC
many	TRBJ2-5	TRBV11-1	NA	CASSLIHQETQYF	TGTGCCAGCAGCTTAATCCACCAAGAGACCCAGTACTTC
NA	TRBJ2-6	TRBV12-3/TRBV12-4	NA	CASSQLQGSGANVLTF	TGTGCCAGCAGCCAACTCCAGGGATCTGGGGCCAACGTCCTGACTTTC
NA	TRBJ1-1	TRBV20-1	NA	CSANKLGRLNTEAFF	TGCAGTGCTAACAAACTGGGCAGGTTGAACACTGAAGCTTTCTTT
NA	TRBJ2-5	TRBV29-1	NA	CSVGEIVGETQYF	TGCAGCGTTGGCGAAATAGTTGGAGAGACCCAGTACTTC
NA	TRBJ2-3	TRBV4-2	TRBD2	CASSQRASGGATDTQYF	TGTGCCAGCAGCCAACGGGCTAGCGGGGGGGCCACAGATACGCAGTATTTT
many	TRBJ2-1	TRBV29-1	TRBD2	CSVAQRASGTFYNEQFF	TGCAGCGTTGCCCAGAGGGCTAGCGGGACGTTCTACAATGAGCAGTTCTTC
NA	TRBJ1-2	TRBV20-1	NA	CSARDRRETNYGYTF	TGCAGTGCTAGAGATCGCCGGGAAACTAACTATGGCTACACCTTC
NA	TRBJ2-7	TRBV7-8	NA	CAGSLVQGGEQYF	TGTGCCGGCAGCTTGGTACAGGGCGGCGAGCAGTACTTC
NA	TRBJ2-7	TRBV18	NA	CASSNRGASLSCEQYF	TGTGCCAGCTCAAATCGTGGTGCGTCTCTCTCCTGCGAGCAGTACTTC